This TCR beta chain is drawn from a study of cytomegalovirus exposure and HLA in healthy donors. This clone was counted only a few times. Vbeta (60) and Jbeta (13) primers were used in the PCR. Produced via immunoSEQ multiplex PCR; TCRdb's table is partial and in-frame only. The sample has roughly 120,000 clones, roughly 71% seen once. Trimming left V 1 base short and J 2 bases short, with 6 bases between. The CDR3 totals 13 residues. CDR1 SGHDT and CDR2 YYEEEE come from the germline V gene. V gene TRBV5-6 combines with J gene TRBJ1-2; D remains unclear. Sequencing was performed on PBMCs. The clonotype comes from an older woman in good health and CMV-seropositive. The CDR3 here is CASSLLENYGYTF. The CDR3 DNA is TGTGCCAGCAGCTTGTTGGAGAACTATGGCTACACCTTC. Supplemented by reference TRBV5-6 and TRBJ1-2, the full variable domain reads DAGVTQSPTHLIKTRGQQVTLRCSPKSGHDTVSWYQQALGQGPQFIFQYYEEEERQRGNFPDRFSGHQFPNYSSELNVNALLLGDSALYLCASSLLENYGYTFGSGTRLTVV.